The sequence of this TCR beta chain was determined in a study of vaccination effects on CD4 cells after COVID-19. Turning to this clone: Its antigen is as yet unknown.

Produced via immunoSEQ multiplex PCR; TCRdb's table is partial and in-frame only. The repertoire holds about 70,000 clones, with 60% to 75% as singletons. Peptide-pool stimulation followed by sequencing identified expanded antigen-specific CD4+ clonotypes in the ViraFEST assay. Following culture for approximately ten days, CD4+ T cells were isolated. SARS-CoV-2 infected the person between March and December 2020, as confirmed by PCR. In the cultures, half the medium was exchanged for IL-2 medium on days 3 and 7. Trimming pared 7 bases from V and 5 bases from J, leaving 17 bases between. Germline loops: CDR1 MNHEY, CDR2 SVGAGI. This CDR3 has 14 amino acids.

V gene TRBV6-5 combines with J gene TRBJ2-5; no definite D call. This material consisted of CD4+ T cells from PBMCs cultured with HIV peptides, taken before COVID-19 vaccination. The subset: HIV-1 Nef peptide pool negative control/reference culture. The TCR was taken from a human donor who had a prior SARS-CoV-2 infection. CDR3 nucleotides: TGTGCCAGCATAGACCGCTTGAGGCGGGAGACCCAGTACTTC. Translated, it gives CASIDRLRRETQYF.